Listed here is a single T cell receptor beta chain. What it binds is not known. As previously described, bulk TCR libraries were made using listed TCR primers. From the PCR reads, TCRdb called clonotypes with MiXCR, one entry per CDR3 protein. The sample includes 300,000 to 350,000 distinct CDR3 sequences, roughly a fifth of them seen just once. This sample stems from a study of molecular identifiers for immune sequencing clone quantification. Study results and limitations: Clone sizes that are highly expanded could be underestimated when identical TCR molecules share a barcode. Among effectors, clones above 20 RNA copies held over 98% of molecules; among naive cells, under 1%.

Sorting was used to obtain naive CD8 T cells (CD8+CD4-CCR7+CD45RA+). This CDR3 region has 17 residues. V dropped 4 bases and J dropped 2; count of bases not matched to a gene: 7. In germline, CDR1 is SGHDN, CDR2 FVKESK. The specimen was naive CD8+ T cells from blood, with Jurkat cell RNA spiked in. Subset denoted: FACS-sorted CD8+CD4-CCR7+CD45RA+ naive T cells. The V call is TRBV14, the J call TRBJ2-5; 13 nucleotides agree with TRBD2. This TCR was recovered from a human donor in good health. Some libraries in this study had Jurkat cell RNA spiked in. Written as DNA, the CDR3 is TGTGCCAGCAGCCGCAATCGGGGACTAGCGGGGCAAGAGACCCAGTACTTC. Its protein is CASSRNRGLAGQETQYF.